The next 27 T cell receptor beta chains were all read from a single sample in a study of T cells in Graves' hyperthyroidism and ophthalmopathy. Researchers took RNA transcripts and amplified the TCR beta CDR3 regions from them. During a first-round RT-PCR of the TCR CDR3, the HTBI primer set was used. From the multiplex PCR reads, TCRdb called clonotypes with MiXCR, one entry per CDR3 protein. The table includes 500,000 to 600,000 distinct CDR3 sequences, approximately 15% detected once. The sample taken for sequencing was blood. The receptors come from a woman between 18 and 29 years old with Graves' hyperthyroidism.

The rearrangement uses TRBV7-8 and TRBJ1-4; no firm D call. Germline CDR1 SGHVS, CDR2 FQNEAQ. Trimming stripped 1 base from V and 8 bases from J, with 17 bases between. CDR3 length equals 16 residues. CDR3 loop: CASSLGARLLKEKLFF. The CDR3 bases are TGTGCCAGCAGCTTAGGGGCACGCTTGTTGAAGGAAAAACTGTTTTTT.

This clonotype showed up just a few times. The chain carries TRBV7-9 and TRBJ2-1, with D perhaps matching TRBD2 (5 bases). The V gene lost 5 bases and the J gene lost 4 bases, with 18 bases spanning the gap. This CDR3 is 16 amino acids long. Per the germline V gene, CDR1 is SEHNR and CDR2 is FQNEAQ (reference sequence). In nucleotides, the CDR3 is TGTGCCAGCAGCCCCTATGCGGGTTTGGGGTACAATGAGCAGTTCTTC. This gives the protein CASSPYAGLGYNEQFF.

The chain combines TRBV7-3 with TRBJ2-7, with TRBD1 as a possible D gene (6 bases). The CDR3 is made up of 15 amino acids. With 1 base removed from V and 4 bases from J, the gap between germline ends came to 14 bases. Germline CDR1 is SGHTA and CDR2 is FQGTGA. CDR3 region: CASSLKSLQGYEQYF. In DNA, the CDR3 is TGTGCCAGCAGCTTAAAGTCCCTCCAGGGGTACGAGCAGTACTTC. Looking up the rest from reference TRBV7-3 and TRBJ2-7 gives the full variable domain: GAGVSQTPSNKVTEKGKYVELRCDPISGHTALYWYRQSLGQGPEFLIYFQGTGAADDSGLPNDRFFAVRPEGSVSTLKIQRTERGDSAVYLCASSLKSLQGYEQYFGPGTRLTVT.

This clonotype was seen ten or more times. This chain links TRBV4-1 with TRBJ2-1, with D maybe TRBD1 (6 bases). From germline, CDR1 is MGHRA and CDR2 YSYEKL. V gave up 5 bases and J gave up 2 bases, with 13 bases separating them. The CDR3 has 15 amino acids. CDR3 DNA: TGCGCCAGCAGCGGGAGACAGGTTACCTACAATGAGCAGTTCTTC. Amino acid sequence: CASSGRQVTYNEQFF.

This clonotype was seen at least ten times. This chain joins TRBV7-8 and TRBJ2-7; D perhaps matches TRBD2 (6 bases). V was shortened by 5 bases and J by 0 bases, with 14 bases between the two germline ends. Germline lookup yields CDR1 SGHVS and CDR2 FQNEAQ. The CDR3 spans 15 residues. The CDR3 loop is CASSLGYGSSYEQYF. CDR3 coding DNA: TGTGCCAGCAGCCTAGGTTACGGGAGCTCCTACGAGCAGTACTTC.

This clonotype appeared a single time. A much larger clonotype is one base distant, so this may be a read error. This sequence joins TRBV5-1 and TRBJ2-7; 8 bases map to TRBD1. Germline values: CDR1 SGHRS, CDR2 YFSETQ. This CDR3 is built from 15 residues. The CDR3 bases are TGCGCCAGCAGCTTGGAGCAGGGGGCGGTCTACGAGCGGTACTTC. Its protein product is CASSLEQGAVYERYF. The whole variable domain, filled in from reference TRBV5-1 and TRBJ2-7, reads KAGVTQTPRYLIKTRGQQVTLSCSPISGHRSVSWYQQTPGQGLQFLFEYFSETQRNKGNFPGRFSGRQFSNSRSEMNVSTLELGDSALYLCASSLEQGAVYERYFGPGTRLTVT.

Ten or more counts support this clonotype. This rearrangement joins TRBV12-3 or TRBV12-4 to TRBJ1-5, with TRBD1 matching over 8 bases. This CDR3 region has 15 residues. The V gene end was trimmed by 6 bases and the J gene end by 6 bases; junction bases not matched to a gene: 10. In DNA, the CDR3 is TGTGCCAGCAGCCCCGGACAGGGTAGACGTCAGCCCCAGCATTTT. Protein: CASSPGQGRRQPQHF.

The chain uses TRBV7-9 and TRBJ1-1; D call uncertain. The CDR3 consists of 14 residues. CDR1 and CDR2 from the germline V gene are SEHNR and FQNEAQ (reference sequence). The V end lost 5 bases, the J end lost 2 bases, and 12 bases lay between the germline ends. CDR3 nucleotide sequence: TGTGCCAGCAGCCCCGTCGACTATAACACTGAAGCTTTCTTT. This encodes CASSPVDYNTEAFF.

This clonotype has just a few counts. The J gene is TRBJ2-3, the V gene TRBV5-1, with 14 bases aligning to TRBD2. The germline V gene encodes CDR1 SGHRS and CDR2 YFSETQ. Trimming removed 4 bases from V and 1 base from J; junction bases left unmatched: 8. The CDR3 has 18 amino acids. DNA for the CDR3: TGCGCCAGCAGCGAGCGGACTAGCGGGGGGTCGCGCACAGATACGCAGTATTTT. Amino acid sequence: CASSERTSGGSRTDTQYF. The full variable domain, in which reference TRBV5-1 and TRBJ2-3 provide the parts outside the CDR3, is KAGVTQTPRYLIKTRGQQVTLSCSPISGHRSVSWYQQTPGQGLQFLFEYFSETQRNKGNFPGRFSGRQFSNSRSEMNVSTLELGDSALYLCASSERTSGGSRTDTQYFGPGTRLTVL.

The chain has TRBV24-1 and TRBJ2-1; 8 nucleotides align to TRBD2. Germline V gene lookup returns CDR1 KGHDR and CDR2 SFDVKD. Trimming removed 8 bases from V and 8 bases from J; junction bases left unmatched: 16. There are 16 residues in the CDR3. The CDR3 loop is CATTPMGERGRDEQFF. CDR3 nucleotide sequence: TGTGCCACCACCCCCATGGGCGAGCGGGGGAGAGATGAGCAGTTCTTC.

At least ten counts were recorded for this clonotype. This sequence joins TRBV11-2 and TRBJ2-5; D perhaps matches TRBD2 (7 bases). V shed 3 bases and J shed 1 base, with 21 bases lying between them. Germline V lookup: CDR1 SGHAT, CDR2 FQNNGV. The CDR3 runs to 18 residues. CDR3: CASSFVSLRGGGQETQYF. CDR3 nucleotides: TGTGCCAGCAGCTTTGTTTCCCTTAGGGGGGGCGGCCAAGAGACCCAGTACTTC.

This sequence joins TRBV24-1 and TRBJ2-1, with TRBD1 identical over 9 bases. After removal of 4 bases from V and 0 bases from J, the junction contained 3 bases not matched to a gene. The CDR3 is made up of 16 amino acids. Germline CDR1 KGHDR, CDR2 SFDVKD. The CDR3 bases are TGTGCCACCAGTGAACAGGGGGCGCGCTCCTACAATGAGCAGTTCTTC. This sequence encodes CATSEQGARSYNEQFF.

This clonotype showed up many times. The rearrangement uses TRBV20-1 and TRBJ1-4; D is uncertain. The CDR3 is 12 residues long. Germline V gene lookup returns CDR1 DFQATT and CDR2 SNEGSKA (reference sequence). This CDR3 reads CAPQERGEKLFF. The CDR3 nucleotides are TGCGCTCCCCAGGAGCGTGGGGAAAAACTGTTTTTT.

With respect to this clonotype: A much larger clone is a single base away; this may be a read error. V usage is TRBV6-1 and J usage is TRBJ2-3; 9 bases line up with TRBD1. The CDR3 spans 16 residues. Germline assignment: CDR1 MNHNS and CDR2 SASEGT. The CDR3 DNA reads TGTGCCAGCAGTGAAAACAGGGGGCGGGGGACAGATACGCATTATTTT. This encodes CASSENRGRGTDTHYF.

This clonotype was seen at least ten times. DNA of the CDR3: TGCGCCAGCAGCCAGGGAGTCGGGAGAATTGAGCAGTTCTTC. Protein product: CASSQGVGRIEQFF. The chain links TRBV5-1 to TRBJ2-1, with D perhaps matching TRBD2 (6 bases). Germline CDR1 SGHRS, CDR2 YFSETQ. The germline V and J ends were trimmed by 4 bases and 9 bases, with 17 bases remaining between them. This CDR3 spans 14 amino acids.

There are many counts of this clonotype. This rearrangement joins TRBV15 to TRBJ2-3, with no clear D. CDR1 and CDR2 (germline): LNHNV, YYDKDF (reference sequence). The CDR3 sequence is 14 residues long. The V end lost 1 base, the J end lost 0 bases, and 5 bases lay between the germline ends. CDR3 in amino acids: CATSRGGSTDTQYF. The DNA for the CDR3 is TGTGCCACCAGCAGAGGCGGCAGCACAGATACGCAGTATTTT.

This chain joins TRBV20-1 and TRBJ2-7; weak D call: TRBD1 (6 bases). The germline V and J ends were trimmed by 4 bases and 7 bases, with 14 bases remaining between them. Germline lookup yields CDR1 DFQATT and CDR2 SNEGSKA (reference sequence). This CDR3 is 12 amino acids long. CDR3: CSATYRVWEQYF. The CDR3 nucleotides are TGCAGTGCTACCTACAGGGTTTGGGAGCAGTACTTC.

This clonotype was counted only a few times. The chain couples TRBV28 to TRBJ1-5; 7 bases are a match to TRBD1. CDR1 is MDHEN and CDR2 is SYDVKM in the germline V gene. The V segment lost 7 bases and the J segment 4 bases; nucleotides outside the gene matches: 7. The CDR3 covers 14 residues. CDR3 residues: CASTPGGRNQPQHF. The CDR3 DNA reads TGTGCCAGCACCCCAGGGGGACGGAATCAGCCCCAGCATTTT.

This clonotype turned up a few times. The V call is TRBV7-8, the J call TRBJ2-6; possibly TRBD1 or TRBD2 for D (7 bases each). Germline V lookup: CDR1 SGHVS, CDR2 FQNEAQ. V was clipped by 0 bases and J by 0 bases, with 9 bases between them. The CDR3 has 17 amino acids. The CDR3 DNA is TGTGCCAGCAGCTTAGCCAGGGGGGGCTCTGGGGCCAACGTCCTGACTTTC. The encoded protein is CASSLARGGSGANVLTF.

This clonotype was found many times. This chain uses TRBV20-1 with TRBJ2-5; TRBD2 agrees at 12 bases. Germline CDR1 DFQATT, CDR2 SNEGSKA (reference sequence). This CDR3 spans 16 amino acids. Trimming at V came to 1 base and at J to 2 bases, leaving 5 bases not matched to a gene. CDR3: CSARGTSGKLQETQYF. DNA for the CDR3: TGCAGTGCTAGAGGGACTAGCGGGAAACTACAAGAGACCCAGTACTTC.

This clonotype was counted many times. The chain uses TRBV6-1 and TRBJ1-2, with D possibly matching TRBD1 (6 bases). Germline CDR1 is MNHNS and CDR2 is SASEGT. The CDR3 contains 16 residues. Trimming removed 1 base at V and 4 bases at J, with 16 bases between. The CDR3 DNA follows: TGTGCCAGCAGTGAAGTTTGGCAGGGGAATAGCTATGGCTACACCTTC. Encoded protein: CASSEVWQGNSYGYTF.

This clonotype has a count of ten or more. The DNA for the CDR3 is TGCAGTGCTACCCCCTCAGGGAGGGGCACTGAAGCTTTCTTT. It translates to CSATPSGRGTEAFF. This chain connects TRBV20-1 to TRBJ1-1; TRBD1 is a possible D gene (5 bases). Germline assignment: CDR1 DFQATT and CDR2 SNEGSKA (reference sequence). V gave up 4 bases and J gave up 4 bases, with 16 bases separating them. The CDR3 consists of 14 residues.

The sample holds many counts of this clonotype. This chain links TRBV7-9 with TRBJ2-1, with D perhaps being TRBD1 or TRBD2 (5 bases each). The CDR3 extends over 16 amino acids. Germline V gene sequence: CDR1 SEHNR, CDR2 FQNEAQ (reference sequence). V lost 1 base to trimming and J lost 10 bases, with 20 bases between them. Written as DNA, the CDR3 is TGTGCCAGCAGCTTAGTCGGCGTGGGGGTCAAAGGGGAGCAGTTCTTC. Amino acids: CASSLVGVGVKGEQFF.

This clonotype was counted many times. This sequence joins TRBV10-2 and TRBJ1-5; D unclear. Germline CDR1 is WSHSY and CDR2 is SAAADI. The CDR3 is made up of 15 amino acids. Trimming removed 0 bases from V and 2 bases from J, with 8 bases in between. Here the CDR3 reads CASSESPGGNQPQHF. CDR3 nucleotide sequence: TGCGCCAGCAGTGAGTCGCCGGGCGGCAATCAGCCCCAGCATTTT.

There are a few counts of this clonotype. The chain recombines TRBV2 with TRBJ2-3; 12 bases agree with TRBD2. This CDR3 region has 15 residues. Germline trimming cut 6 bases from V and 4 bases from J; bases unmatched to any gene: 5. CDR1 and CDR2 from the germline V gene are SNHLY and FYNNEI. In DNA form, the CDR3 reads TGTGCCAGCAGCCCGACTAGCGGGAGTCCAGATACGCAGTATTTT. This gives the protein CASSPTSGSPDTQYF.

This clonotype was detected ten times or more. V gene TRBV11-1 combines with J gene TRBJ2-5; 10 bases align to TRBD1. J was trimmed by 5 bases and V by 1 base; bases with no gene match: 7. Germline V gene sequence: CDR1 SGHAT, CDR2 FQDESV (reference sequence). This CDR3 contains 16 residues. DNA for the CDR3: TGTGCCAGCAGCTTAGGAGACAGGGGGCGATGGGAGACCCAGTACTTC. Amino acids: CASSLGDRGRWETQYF.

This clonotype appeared many times. The genes are TRBV11-3 and TRBJ1-2; D gene uncertain. Trimming pared 1 base from V and 2 bases from J, leaving 11 bases between. The CDR3 runs 15 residues. Per germline, CDR1 SGHNT and CDR2 YENEEA. CDR3 loop: CASSLARLGNYGYTF. CDR3 nucleotide sequence: TGTGCCAGCAGCTTAGCTCGTTTGGGGAACTATGGCTACACCTTC.